This TCR beta chain was recorded in a study of CD8 T cells in ankylosing spondylitis. Quantitative molecular-barcoded 5'-RACE generated the TCR beta libraries. TCRdb re-analysed the 5' RACE reads in MiXCR, keeping a single row per CDR3 protein. The sample carries fewer than 200,000 distinct CDR3 sequences, around 18% recorded once. Findings of the study overall: Within matched ankylosing spondylitis synovial fluid, disease-linked clones were reportedly significantly enriched. Earlier work had already found some motif variants in reactive arthritis synovial fluid and blood. Within peripheral blood, clones linked to disease were CD8+ and relatively rare.

V shed 0 bases and J shed 7 bases, with 8 bases lying between them. This CDR3 has 13 amino acids. The germline V gene has CDR1 SEHNR and CDR2 FQNEAQ (reference sequence). In its sample, this clonotype was seen a few times. No antigen is known for it. Sequencing used blood, either unsorted or a sorted T cell fraction (not recorded which). The source is a male donor with ankylosing spondylitis or in good health (not recorded which). The rearrangement links TRBV7-9 to TRBJ2-3; D uncertain. CDR3 sequence reads: CASSLAQGNTQYF. In DNA form, the CDR3 reads TGTGCCAGCAGCTTAGCGCAAGGAAATACGCAGTATTTT.